This TCR beta chain comes out of a study of T cell clones after liver transplantation. Study in general: Liver transplant recipients had immunosuppression withdrawal attempted within 2 years. Pre-transplant mixed lymphocyte reactions yielded third-party-reactive TCRbeta sequences as comparators for graft-donor-reactive sequences. Three of eight recipients were HCV-positive; others had non-autoimmune, non-viral indications.

With respect to this clone: Its cognate antigen is unknown.

Sequencing was performed with immunoSEQ multiplex PCR; in TCRdb, only in-frame clones are kept and a portion is missing. This sample has 55,000 or so clones; over 55% occur once, and the top ten carry 15%. The CDR3 is 15 amino acids. From germline, CDR1 is SGDLS and CDR2 YYNGEE. V dropped 4 bases and J dropped 2; count of bases not matched to a gene: 8. Study conclusions and caveats: A significant post-transplant drop in circulating graft-donor-reactive CD4 TCRbeta sequences occurred in most of the 8 subjects.

Sample: CD4+ T cells from blood, taken before liver transplant. The rearrangement uses TRBV9 and TRBJ2-5, with TRBD1 matching 7 bases. The TCR sequence derives from a human donor who received a liver transplant. This chain's CDR3 is CASSPSTGFQETQYF. The CDR3 DNA reads as TGTGCCAGCAGCCCGTCGACAGGGTTTCAAGAGACCCAGTACTTC.